A selection of T cell receptor beta chains follows, all from one sample in a study of blood T cell repertoires in COVID-19. Sequenced by immunoSEQ multiplex PCR; TCRdb stores in-frame clones only, minus some. The sample has about 90,000 clones, 70% to 90% seen once. The material sequenced was peripheral blood. These receptors were taken from a man aged 45-60 years with acute or convalescent COVID-19. CDR3s include the opening cysteine and the closing phenylalanine or tryptophan.

TRBV10-3 | CAISETGVHEQFF
TRBV12-5 | CASGLVRSGFGTQYF
TRBV5-6 | CASTVGRVVNEQYF
TRBV2 | CASSEAGQPYYGYTF
TRBV6-2/TRBV6-3 | CASSYPDQPQHF
TRBV6-5 | CASRRDLLETQYF
TRBV10-2 | CASSEYTEAFF
TRBV7-3 | CASSRDSYNEQFF
TRBV30 | CAWSGTVETQYF
TRBV28 | CASRPTGGAEQFF
TRBV4-1 | CASSRVLTATNEKLFF
TRBV5-8 | CASMDRVNRITDTQYF
TRBV7-2 | CASSAQGADREQYF
TRBV7-2 | CASSASGTGVGNQPQHF
TRBV28 | CASTWTASTGELFF
TRBV18 | CASVSGGARDTQYF
TRBV11-3 | CASSSRERGEQFF
TRBV5-4 | CATNPSGGRAGEQYF
TRBV28 | CASSTGQGEVEQYF
TRBV20-1 | CSASVQGRVNTEAFF
TRBV24-1 | CATMRDRSSTEAFF
TRBV7-7 | CASSFTGDGEQYF
TRBV5-6 | CASSSGLINSPLHF
TRBV7-6 | CASSVYTDTQYF
TRBV28 | CASSLSGGAGKLFF
TRBV7-9 | CASAQELNQPQHF
TRBV27 | CASSSQSGVYQPQHF
TRBV11-2 | CASSLDRVLGRALAKNIQYF
TRBV9 | CASSPRRGGPNEKLFF
TRBV7-9 | CASSLWDSDSYEQYF
TRBV28 | CASTAGTSGNTIYF
TRBV5-6 | CASSLVRGREETQYF
TRBV7-2 | CASSPTGVSGNTIYF
TRBV7-2 | CASSLGRRYNEQFF
TRBV11-2 | CASSPGPNYGYTF
TRBV18 | CASSPGGVNTEAFF
TRBV4-3 | CASSLGTGLNEQYF
TRBV18 | CASSPVGSGASTDTQYF
TRBV7-9 | CASSAGQGVQQYF
TRBV6-5 | CASNRGNTGELFF
TRBV7-6 | CASSLVASNTEAFF
TRBV4-1 | CASSQDGIGDTEAFF
TRBV5-5 | CASSSEPTGFSYEQYF
TRBV19 | CASSITGQTTNEKLFF
TRBV10-1 | CASIGSQGVQYF
TRBV5-5 | CASSSKGLAGVSDTQYF
TRBV3-1/TRBV3-2 | CASSQGGQGQPQHF